This paragraph reports one T cell receptor beta chain. This sample stems from a study of T cell changes during pregnancy in multiple sclerosis. The protocol was immunoSEQ multiplex PCR, while the TCRdb copy is restricted to in-frame clones and leaves out a portion. The table includes tens of thousands of clones, roughly 92% detected once. The CDR3 spans 16 residues. Germline CDR1 and CDR2: SGHRS and YFSETQ. Trimming removed 0 bases from V and 4 bases from J; junction bases left unmatched: 6. The starting material was peripheral blood, obtained in the third trimester of pregnancy. The chain joins TRBV5-1 to TRBJ1-2, with TRBD1 identical over 10 bases. The receptor comes from a female donor in good health, enrolled as a control in a pregnancy study. The CDR3 nucleotides read TGCGCCAGCAGCTTGGCACGGGGACAGGGGTCCTATGGCTACACCTTC. This sequence encodes CASSLARGQGSYGYTF.